The entry below gives a single T cell receptor (beta chain) sequence along with its context. What it binds is unknown. This specimen belongs to a study of OX40 agonist ivuxolimab in advanced cancers. Overall study context: Dose-escalation patients' cancers were hepatocellular carcinoma, melanoma, renal cell or head and neck cancer.

General study points: Both CD4+ and CD8+ T cell populations in blood had undergone clonal expansion by week 6 at 0.1 to 3.0 mg/kg.

The repertoire was sequenced with immunoSEQ multiplex PCR; TCRdb's copy has only in-frame clones and lacks some. Here the sample spans just over 20,000 clones, around 87% being singletons. Germline CDR1 reads SGHDT; CDR2 reads YYEEEE. The CDR3 is 14 amino acids. After removal of 3 bases from V and 5 bases from J, the junction contained 4 bases not matched to a gene. Sequenced material: CD4+ or CD8+ T cells sorted from blood, taken in a trial of the OX40 agonist ivuxolimab. The source of this sequence is an adult with an advanced solid tumor such as melanoma, head and neck, liver or kidney cancer. The chain is built from TRBV5-6 and TRBJ2-3; 9 bases map to TRBD1. This CDR3 is CASSWDRVGDTQYF. For the CDR3, the DNA is TGTGCCAGCAGCTGGGACAGGGTGGGAGATACGCAGTATTTT.